Listed here are 6 T cell receptor beta chains from one sample, sequenced in a study of T cell responses to AZD1222 COVID-19 vaccine. Produced via immunoSEQ multiplex PCR; TCRdb's table is partial and in-frame only. The sample carries more than 35,000 clones, around 80% recorded once. The specimen comprised peripheral blood, sampled 28 days after the second dose of the MenACWY control vaccine. These receptors all stem from an adult who received the MenACWY meningococcal vaccine as a control.

For the CDR3, the DNA is TGTGCCAGCAGTTTATCGGGTAGCGGGAGGCCTGGGGCCAACGTCCTGACTTTC. Translated, it gives CASSLSGSGRPGANVLTF. This chain connects TRBV27 to TRBJ2-6; 10 nucleotides match TRBD2. V lost 0 bases, J lost 2 bases, and 4 bases stayed unmatched. Germline loops: CDR1 MNHEY, CDR2 SMNVEV (reference sequence). The CDR3 extends over 18 amino acids.

The chain combines TRBV14 with TRBJ1-1; 9 bases align to TRBD1. With 4 bases clipped from V and 5 bases from J, the junction kept 8 bases outside the gene matches. Germline CDR1 SGHDN, CDR2 FVKESK. The CDR3 runs 15 residues. This CDR3 is CASSLRTGGATEAFF. The CDR3 DNA is TGTGCCAGCAGCCTTAGAACAGGGGGCGCGACTGAAGCTTTCTTT.

V is TRBV19 and J is TRBJ1-2; D is ambiguous. V lost 9 bases and J lost 3, with 20 bases in between. This CDR3 contains 15 residues. Germline CDR1 reads LNHDA; CDR2 reads SQIVND (reference sequence). CDR3 nucleotide sequence: TGTGCCAGCACTCGAACCGGGTATAACGACTATGGCTACACCTTC. Its translation is CASTRTGYNDYGYTF.

The J gene is TRBJ1-2, the V gene TRBV5-6; 8 nucleotides line up with TRBD1. CDR3 length: 15 residues. V shed 1 base and J 8 bases; nucleotides not matched to a gene: 10. The germline gives CDR1 SGHDT, CDR2 YYEEEE. The CDR3 nucleotides are TGTGCCAGCAGCTTGTACGCAGGGGGCATAGGAGGCTACACCTTC. Protein: CASSLYAGGIGGYTF.

The genes are TRBV6-6 and TRBJ2-1, with 10 bases that match TRBD2. CDR3 size: 15 residues. CDR1 MNHNY and CDR2 SVGAGI come from the germline V gene (reference sequence). With V trimmed by 2 bases and J by 9 bases, 7 bases remained unmatched. CDR3 DNA sequence: TGTGCCAGCAGTTACGATCTAGCGGGAGATAGTGAGCAGTTCTTC. This sequence encodes CASSYDLAGDSEQFF.

The chain carries TRBV29-1 and TRBJ2-7, with TRBD1 matching 10 bases. Germline CDR1 and CDR2: SQVTM and ANQGSEA. Germline trimming cut 1 base from V and 6 bases from J; bases unmatched to any gene: 3. This CDR3 is 13 amino acids long. The CDR3 DNA sequence: TGCAGCGTTGAAGGACAGGGGGCGTTCGAGCAGTACTTC. Its protein is CSVEGQGAFEQYF.